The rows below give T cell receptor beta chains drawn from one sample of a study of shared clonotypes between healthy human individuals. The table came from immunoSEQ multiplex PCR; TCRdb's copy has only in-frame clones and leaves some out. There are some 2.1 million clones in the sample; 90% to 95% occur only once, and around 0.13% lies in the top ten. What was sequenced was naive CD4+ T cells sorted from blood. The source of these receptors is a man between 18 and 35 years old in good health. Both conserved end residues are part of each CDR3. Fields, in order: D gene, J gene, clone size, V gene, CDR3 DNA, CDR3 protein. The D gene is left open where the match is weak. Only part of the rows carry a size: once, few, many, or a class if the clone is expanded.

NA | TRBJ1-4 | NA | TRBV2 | TGTGCCAGCAACCAGGGCGGCGAAAAACTGTTTTTT | CASNQGGEKLFF
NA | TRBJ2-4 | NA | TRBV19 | TGTGCCAGCTCCCGGACCCCGGAGGCCAAAAACATTCAGTACTTC | CASSRTPEAKNIQYF
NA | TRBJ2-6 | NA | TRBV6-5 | TGTGCCAGCAGTTCCTTAGAGGCCAACGTCCTGACTTTC | CASSSLEANVLTF
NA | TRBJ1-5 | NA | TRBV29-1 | TGCAGCGTTGTGGCCGGGGGTGGCAATCAGCCCCAGCATTTT | CSVVAGGGNQPQHF
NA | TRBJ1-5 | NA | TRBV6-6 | TGTGCCAGCAGTTACGTCGCGGCAGGGGGCAATCAGCCCCAGCATTTT | CASSYVAAGGNQPQHF
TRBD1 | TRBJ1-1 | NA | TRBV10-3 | TGTGCCATCAGTCCTAGGACAGGGGATGGTGAAGCTTTCTTT | CAISPRTGDGEAFF
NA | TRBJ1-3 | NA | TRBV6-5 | TGTGCCAGCAGAGACGGGAACACCATATATTTT | CASRDGNTIYF
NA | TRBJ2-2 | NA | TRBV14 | TGTGCCAGCAGCTTCCACACGGACACCGGGGAGCTGTTTTTT | CASSFHTDTGELFF
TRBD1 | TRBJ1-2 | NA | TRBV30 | TGTGCCTGGAGTGCCCCTTCTCGGACAGGGAACTATGGCTACACCTTC | CAWSAPSRTGNYGYTF
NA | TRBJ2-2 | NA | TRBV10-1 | TGCGCCAGCAGTGACCTACTAGGAACCGGGGAGCTGTTTTTT | CASSDLLGTGELFF
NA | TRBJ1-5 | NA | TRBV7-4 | TGTGCCAGCAGCTTAGGTAGGGTAGGGCGGCCCCAGCATTTT | CASSLGRVGRPQHF
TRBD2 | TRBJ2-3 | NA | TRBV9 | TGTGCCAGCAGCGAGCGGGGGCAGGGAGATACGCAGTATTTT | CASSERGQGDTQYF
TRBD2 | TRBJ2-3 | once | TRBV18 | TGTGCCAGCTCACCCGGGACTAGCGGTACAGATACGCAGTATTTT | CASSPGTSGTDTQYF
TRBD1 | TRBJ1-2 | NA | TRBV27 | TGTGCCAGCAGTGCCAGGGGGGCCTGGGACGGCTACACCTTC | CASSARGAWDGYTF
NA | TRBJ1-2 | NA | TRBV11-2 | TGTGCCAGCAGCCCAGTGGGCGGCATTACTGATGGCTACACCTTC | CASSPVGGITDGYTF
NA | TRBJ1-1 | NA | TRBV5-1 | TGCGCCAGCAGCTTGGCCATGGGGGTGAACACTGAAGCTTTCTTT | CASSLAMGVNTEAFF
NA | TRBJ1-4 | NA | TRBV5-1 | TGCGCCAGCAGCCTGGGAGGTTTGGGTGAAAAACTGTTTTTT | CASSLGGLGEKLFF
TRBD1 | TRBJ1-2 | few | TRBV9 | TGTGCCAGCAGCGAAACCCCGGGACAGGGGAGGGTTAGCTATGGCTACACCTTC | CASSETPGQGRVSYGYTF
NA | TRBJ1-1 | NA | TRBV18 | TGTGCCAGCTCAATTACCCGGGTCGGAACCACTGAAGCTTTCTTT | CASSITRVGTTEAFF
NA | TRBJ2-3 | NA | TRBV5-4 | TGTGCCAGCAGCCGCGCAGGGCTGAGCACAGATACGCAGTATTTT | CASSRAGLSTDTQYF
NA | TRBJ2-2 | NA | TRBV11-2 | TGTGCCAGCAGCTCCAGGGTACCCACCGGGGAGCTGTTTTTT | CASSSRVPTGELFF
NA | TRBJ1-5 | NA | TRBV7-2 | TGTGCCAGCAGCTTAGCTATGGGGGGCGGCGGGCCCCAGCATTTT | CASSLAMGGGGPQHF
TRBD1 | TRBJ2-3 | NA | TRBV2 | TGTGCCGGGGACAGTACCTCATCCGATACGCAGTATTTT | CAGDSTSSDTQYF
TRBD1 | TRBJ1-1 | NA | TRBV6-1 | TGTGCCAGCAGCGACAGGGGTGCGACCACTGAAGCTTTCTTT | CASSDRGATTEAFF
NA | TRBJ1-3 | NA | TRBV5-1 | TGCGCCAGCAGCCCGCTCGCCAGTGGCAGCTCTGGAAACACCATATATTTT | CASSPLASGSSGNTIYF
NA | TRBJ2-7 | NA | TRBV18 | TGTGCCAGCTCACCTCTCACGGGATTGGACGAGCAGTACTTC | CASSPLTGLDEQYF
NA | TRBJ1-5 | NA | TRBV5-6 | TGTGCCAGCAGCTTGGGACAGGTTCTCGATCAGCCCCAGCATTTT | CASSLGQVLDQPQHF
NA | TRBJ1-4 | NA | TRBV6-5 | TGTGCCAGCAGTTACTCGATGGTCGCAACTAATGAAAAACTGTTTTTT | CASSYSMVATNEKLFF
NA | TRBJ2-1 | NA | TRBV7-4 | TGTGCCAGCAGCTTAGGTAGTCTGGCTGAGCAGTTCTTC | CASSLGSLAEQFF
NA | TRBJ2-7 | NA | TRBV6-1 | TGTGCCAGCAGTAATAAGGGAATCGTCTTCGAGCAGTACTTC | CASSNKGIVFEQYF
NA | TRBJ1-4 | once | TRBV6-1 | TGTGCCAGCAGTGAGCTGCCAGTTCAAACGGGTGAAAAACTGTTTTTT | CASSELPVQTGEKLFF
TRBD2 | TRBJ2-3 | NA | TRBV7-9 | TGTGCCAGCACCAGGGCGGGGGTGAGCACAGATACGCAGTATTTT | CASTRAGVSTDTQYF
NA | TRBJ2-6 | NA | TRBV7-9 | TGTGCCAGCAGCTTTAGCGCGGGCGGGGCCAACGTCCTGACTTTC | CASSFSAGGANVLTF
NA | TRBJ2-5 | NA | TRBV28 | TGTGCCAGCAGTTTGCCAGGGACTTCGTTAGAGACCCAGTACTTC | CASSLPGTSLETQYF
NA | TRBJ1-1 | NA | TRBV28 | TGTGCCAGCGCAGAGGACCAAGCTTTCTTT | CASAEDQAFF
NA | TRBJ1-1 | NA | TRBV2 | TGTGCCAGCAGAGTAACTGAAGCTTTCTTT | CASRVTEAFF